The sequence of this T cell receptor beta chain was determined in a study of spatial heterogeneity in lung cancer. Study-level points and caveats: The number of expanded tumor alpha and beta chains correlated with mutation number.

Specified time point: sample taken at primary tumor resection. The V segment lost 7 bases and the J segment 6 bases; nucleotides outside the gene matches: 12. The CDR3 covers 15 residues. Germline loops: CDR1 SQVTM, CDR2 ANQGSEA. TCRdb redid the calling of the 5' RACE reads with MiXCR, one entry per CDR3 protein. Here the sample spans 9,900 or so distinct CDR3 sequences, 9.5% to 15% being singletons. Many counts were recorded for this clonotype. Its specificity is unknown. This TCR derives from a male donor with early-stage non-small cell lung cancer. The sequenced sample was lung tumor tissue, obtained at surgery. The genes are TRBV29-1 and TRBJ2-2; TRBD1 matches at 9 bases. In nucleotides, the CDR3 is TGCAGCGGCAAGACAGGGGGAAACACCGCCGGGGAGCTGTTTTTT. It codes for CSGKTGGNTAGELFF.